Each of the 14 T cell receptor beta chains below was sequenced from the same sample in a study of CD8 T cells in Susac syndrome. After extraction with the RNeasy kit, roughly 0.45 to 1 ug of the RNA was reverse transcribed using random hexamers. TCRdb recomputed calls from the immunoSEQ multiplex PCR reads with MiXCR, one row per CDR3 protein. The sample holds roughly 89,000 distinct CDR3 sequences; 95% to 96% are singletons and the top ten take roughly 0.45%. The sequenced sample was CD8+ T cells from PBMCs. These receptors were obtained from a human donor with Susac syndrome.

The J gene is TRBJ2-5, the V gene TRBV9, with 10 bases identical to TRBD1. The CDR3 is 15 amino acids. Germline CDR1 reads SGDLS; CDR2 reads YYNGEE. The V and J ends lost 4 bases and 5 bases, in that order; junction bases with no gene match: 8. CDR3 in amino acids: CASSSGGGQGETQYF. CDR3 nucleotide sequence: TGTGCCAGCAGCTCCGGTGGGGGACAGGGGGAGACCCAGTACTTC.

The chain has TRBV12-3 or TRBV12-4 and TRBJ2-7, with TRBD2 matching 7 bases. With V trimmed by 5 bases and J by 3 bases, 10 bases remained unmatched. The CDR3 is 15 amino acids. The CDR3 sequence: CASSHSGISNYEQYF. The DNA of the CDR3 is TGTGCCAGCAGTCACAGCGGGATCAGTAACTACGAGCAGTACTTC.

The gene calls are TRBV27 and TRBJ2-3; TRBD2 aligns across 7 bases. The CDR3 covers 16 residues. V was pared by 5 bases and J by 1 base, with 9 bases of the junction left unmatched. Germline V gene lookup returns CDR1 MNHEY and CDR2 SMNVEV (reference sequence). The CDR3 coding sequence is TGTGCCAGCAGTCCGCTTATGGCGGGAGGCACAGATACGCAGTATTTT. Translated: CASSPLMAGGTDTQYF.

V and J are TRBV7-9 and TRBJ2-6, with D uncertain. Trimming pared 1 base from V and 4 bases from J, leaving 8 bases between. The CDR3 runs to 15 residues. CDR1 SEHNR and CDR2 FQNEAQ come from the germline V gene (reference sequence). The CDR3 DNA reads TGTGCCAGCAGCTTAGTCGCCGGAGGGGCCAACGTCCTGACTTTC. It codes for CASSLVAGGANVLTF.

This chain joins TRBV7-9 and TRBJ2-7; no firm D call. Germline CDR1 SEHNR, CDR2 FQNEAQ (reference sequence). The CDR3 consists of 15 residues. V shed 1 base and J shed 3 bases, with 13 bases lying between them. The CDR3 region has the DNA TGTGCCAGCAGCTTAGTCCCATCGGAGAGCTACGAGCAGTACTTC. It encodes CASSLVPSESYEQYF.

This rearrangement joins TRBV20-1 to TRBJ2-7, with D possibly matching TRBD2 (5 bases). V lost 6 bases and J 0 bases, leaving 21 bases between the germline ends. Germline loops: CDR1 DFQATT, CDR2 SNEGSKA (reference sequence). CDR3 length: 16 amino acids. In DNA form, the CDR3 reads TGCAGTGCCCCCCTTTTGGGCGGACTTCACTCCTACGAGCAGTACTTC. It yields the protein CSAPLLGGLHSYEQYF.

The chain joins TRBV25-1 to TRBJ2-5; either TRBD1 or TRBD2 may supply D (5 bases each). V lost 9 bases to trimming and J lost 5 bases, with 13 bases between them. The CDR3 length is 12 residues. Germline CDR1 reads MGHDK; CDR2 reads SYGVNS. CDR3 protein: CARRAWGETQYF. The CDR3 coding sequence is TGTGCCAGGAGGGCCTGGGGGGAGACCCAGTACTTC. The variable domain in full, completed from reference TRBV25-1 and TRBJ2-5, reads EADIYQTPRYLVIGTGKKITLECSQTMGHDKMYWYQQDPGMELHLIHYSYGVNSTEKGDLSSESTVSRIRTEHFPLTLESARPSHTSQYLCARRAWGETQYFGPGTRLLVL.

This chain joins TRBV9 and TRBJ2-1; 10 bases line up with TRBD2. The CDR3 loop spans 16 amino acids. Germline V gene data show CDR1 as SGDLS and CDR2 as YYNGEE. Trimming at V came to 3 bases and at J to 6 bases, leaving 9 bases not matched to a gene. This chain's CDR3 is CASSGYLAGVGNEQFF. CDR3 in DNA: TGTGCCAGCAGCGGCTACCTAGCGGGGGTAGGCAATGAGCAGTTCTTC.

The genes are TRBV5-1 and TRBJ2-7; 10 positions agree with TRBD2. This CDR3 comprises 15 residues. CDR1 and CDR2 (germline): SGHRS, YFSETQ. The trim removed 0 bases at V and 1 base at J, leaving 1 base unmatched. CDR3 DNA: TGCGCCAGCAGCTTGGGAGCGGGAGGGTCCTACGAGCAGTACTTC. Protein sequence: CASSLGAGGSYEQYF.

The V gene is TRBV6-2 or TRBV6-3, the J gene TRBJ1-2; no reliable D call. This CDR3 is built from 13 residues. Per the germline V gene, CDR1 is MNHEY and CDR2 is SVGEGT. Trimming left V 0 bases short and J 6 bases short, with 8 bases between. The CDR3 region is CASSYSDRDGYTF. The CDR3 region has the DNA TGTGCCAGCAGTTACTCCGACCGCGATGGCTACACCTTC.

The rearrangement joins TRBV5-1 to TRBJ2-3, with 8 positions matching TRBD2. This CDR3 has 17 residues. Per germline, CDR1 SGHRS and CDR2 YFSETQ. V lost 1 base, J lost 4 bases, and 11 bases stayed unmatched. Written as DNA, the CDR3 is TGCGCCAGCAGCTTGAATCGGCAGGGACTAGTCCCAGATACGCAGTATTTT. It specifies CASSLNRQGLVPDTQYF.

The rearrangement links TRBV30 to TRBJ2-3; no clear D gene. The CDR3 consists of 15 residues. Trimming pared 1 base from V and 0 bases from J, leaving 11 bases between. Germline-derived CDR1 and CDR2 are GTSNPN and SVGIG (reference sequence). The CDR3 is CAWSDAWRSTDTQYF. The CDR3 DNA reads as TGTGCCTGGAGTGACGCATGGCGTAGCACAGATACGCAGTATTTT.

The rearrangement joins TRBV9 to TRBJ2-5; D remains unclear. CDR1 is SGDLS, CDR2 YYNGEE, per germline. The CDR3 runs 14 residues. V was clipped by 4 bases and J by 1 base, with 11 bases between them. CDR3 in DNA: TGTGCCAGCAGCAAAGCTGACCGCCAAGAGACCCAGTACTTC. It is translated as CASSKADRQETQYF.

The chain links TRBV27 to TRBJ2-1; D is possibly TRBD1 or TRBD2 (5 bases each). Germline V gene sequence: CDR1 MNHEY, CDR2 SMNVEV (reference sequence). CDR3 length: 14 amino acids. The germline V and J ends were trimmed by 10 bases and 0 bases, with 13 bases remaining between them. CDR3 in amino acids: CATEAGGSYNEQFF. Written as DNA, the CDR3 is TGTGCCACTGAGGCTGGGGGCTCCTACAATGAGCAGTTCTTC.